Following are 9 T cell receptor beta chains from one sample sequenced in a study of CD8 T cells in ankylosing spondylitis. TCRdb reanalysed the 5' RACE reads using MiXCR and keeps one entry per CDR3 protein. This sample has roughly 280,000 distinct CDR3 sequences; 15% to 25% occur once, and the top ten carry about 8%. Input material: blood, either unsorted or a sorted T cell fraction (not recorded which). These receptors all come from a male donor with ankylosing spondylitis or in good health (not recorded which).

This clonotype was seen more than once but under ten times. The DNA of the CDR3 is TGCAGTGCTTGGACAGGGGCGTATAGCAATCAGCCCCAGCATTTT. Protein: CSAWTGAYSNQPQHF. The chain is built from TRBV20-1 and TRBJ1-5; 9 positions agree with TRBD1. Trimming at V came to 5 bases and at J to 0 bases, leaving 5 bases not matched to a gene. This CDR3 contains 15 residues. Germline V lookup: CDR1 DFQATT, CDR2 SNEGSKA (reference sequence).

This clonotype has only a few counts. One end of the junction fails to match germline, which may point to a read error. This chain joins TRBV5-1 and TRBJ1-2; 8 nucleotides line up with TRBD1. CDR3 size: 14 residues. Per germline, CDR1 SGHRS and CDR2 YFSETQ. The CDR3 bases are TGTGCCAGCAGTTTAGACAGGGGTGGCTATGGCTACACCTTC. Residues: CASSLDRGGYGYTF. Combining the CDR3 with reference TRBV5-1 and TRBJ1-2 gives the whole variable domain KAGVTQTPRYLIKTRGQQVTLSCSPISGHRSVSWYQQTPGQGLQFLFEYFSETQRNKGNFPGRFSGRQFSNSRSEMNVSTLELGDSALYLCASSLDRGGYGYTFGSGTRLTVV.

This chain links TRBV19 with TRBJ2-1; D uncertain. The V end was cut by 3 bases, the J end by 6 bases, with 9 bases between. Germline V gene lookup returns CDR1 LNHDA and CDR2 SQIVND (reference sequence). This CDR3 is 13 amino acids long. The CDR3 coding sequence is TGTGCCAGTAGTATGGAATACTCCAATGAGCAGTTCTTC. Residues: CASSMEYSNEQFF.

This clonotype was seen a handful of times. This chain uses TRBV2 with TRBJ2-3; maybe TRBD1 (5 bases). The V end was cut by 1 base, the J end by 2 bases, with 10 bases between. Germline CDR1 SNHLY, CDR2 FYNNEI. CDR3 length equals 15 residues. The chain's CDR3 is CASSEGRAYTDTQYF. As DNA, the CDR3 is TGTGCCAGCAGTGAAGGCAGGGCCTACACAGATACGCAGTATTTT.

This chain uses TRBV20-1 with TRBJ2-1, with D possibly TRBD2 on 6 matching bases. The V gene lost 6 bases and the J gene lost 0 bases, with 18 bases spanning the gap. This CDR3 contains 16 residues. Germline loops: CDR1 DFQATT, CDR2 SNEGSKA (reference sequence). Written as DNA, the CDR3 is TGCAGTGCCCGGCCTTCGGGGGAATTCTCCTACAATGAGCAGTTCTTC. Its translation is CSARPSGEFSYNEQFF.

The chain uses TRBV15 and TRBJ2-7, with D possibly TRBD1 on 5 matching bases. V dropped 5 bases and J dropped 2 bases, with 10 bases sitting between them. The CDR3 is 13 amino acids. Per germline, CDR1 LNHNV and CDR2 YYDKDF (reference sequence). Written as DNA, the CDR3 is TGTGCCACCAGCCGCGCAGGGACCTACGAGCAGTACGTC. The encoded protein is CATSRAGTYEQYV.

This rearrangement joins TRBV20-1 to TRBJ2-7; 8 bases are shared with TRBD1. The CDR3 has 13 residues. CDR1 is DFQATT, CDR2 SNEGSKA, per germline (reference sequence). The CDR3 here is CIAGQAPSYEQYV. The DNA for the CDR3 is TGCATTGCGGGACAGGCTCCGTCCTACGAGCAGTACGTC.

This clonotype was seen only a few times. The rearrangement links TRBV24-1 to TRBJ1-1, with unresolved D. CDR3 length equals 13 residues. The germline V gene has CDR1 KGHDR and CDR2 SFDVKD. With 1 base removed from V and 1 base from J, the gap between germline ends came to 3 bases. The CDR3 DNA reads TGTGCCACCAGTGATTTTACGAACACTGAAGCTTTCTTT. Translated, it gives CATSDFTNTEAFF.

This clonotype came up many times. The gene calls are TRBV10-3 and TRBJ1-2; D possibly corresponds to TRBD1 (6 bases). V gave up 4 bases and J gave up 7 bases, with 16 bases separating them. Germline V CDR1 and CDR2: ENHRY, SYGVKD. The CDR3 loop spans 14 amino acids. This chain's CDR3 is CAISVQQGYGGYTF. As DNA, the CDR3 is TGTGCCATCAGTGTACAACAGGGTTATGGTGGCTACACCTTC.